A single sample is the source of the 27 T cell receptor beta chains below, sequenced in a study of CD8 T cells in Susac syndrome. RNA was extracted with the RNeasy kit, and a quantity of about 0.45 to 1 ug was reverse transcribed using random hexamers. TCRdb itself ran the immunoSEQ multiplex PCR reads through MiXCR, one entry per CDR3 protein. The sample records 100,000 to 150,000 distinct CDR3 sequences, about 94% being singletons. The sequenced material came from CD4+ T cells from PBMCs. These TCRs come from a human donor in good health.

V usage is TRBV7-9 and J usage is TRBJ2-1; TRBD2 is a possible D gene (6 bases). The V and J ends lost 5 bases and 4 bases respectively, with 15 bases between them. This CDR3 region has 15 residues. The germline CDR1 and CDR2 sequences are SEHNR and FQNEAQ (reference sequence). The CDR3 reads CASSLQRVGYNEQFF. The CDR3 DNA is TGTGCCAGCAGCCTCCAGCGGGTAGGTTACAATGAGCAGTTCTTC.

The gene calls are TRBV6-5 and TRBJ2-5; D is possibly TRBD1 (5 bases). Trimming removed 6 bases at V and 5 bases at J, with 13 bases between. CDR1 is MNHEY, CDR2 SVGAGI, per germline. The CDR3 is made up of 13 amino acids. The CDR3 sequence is CASSIPGMETQYF. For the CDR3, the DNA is TGTGCCAGCAGCATACCAGGGATGGAGACCCAGTACTTC.

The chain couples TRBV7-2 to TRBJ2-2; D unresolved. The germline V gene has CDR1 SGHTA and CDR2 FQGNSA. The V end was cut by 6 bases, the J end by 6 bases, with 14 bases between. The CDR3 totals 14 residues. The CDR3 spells CASRLTDTPGELFF. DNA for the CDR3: TGTGCCAGCAGGTTAACAGACACCCCCGGGGAGCTGTTTTTT.

CDR3 coding DNA: TGTGCCTGGACCAGGGGCTCGAACACTGAAGCTTTCTTT. As protein: CAWTRGSNTEAFF. The chain links TRBV30 to TRBJ1-1, with D possibly matching TRBD1 (6 bases). Germline V gene lookup returns CDR1 GTSNPN and CDR2 SVGIG (reference sequence). This CDR3 is 13 amino acids long. V was shortened by 4 bases and J by 1 base, with 10 bases between the two germline ends. Complete variable domain (other parts from reference TRBV30 and TRBJ1-1): SQTIHQWPATLVQPVGSPLSLECTVEGTSNPNLYWYRQAAGRGLQLLFYSVGIGQISSEVPQNLSASRPQDRQFILSSKKLLLSDSGFYLCAWTRGSNTEAFFGQGTRLTVV.

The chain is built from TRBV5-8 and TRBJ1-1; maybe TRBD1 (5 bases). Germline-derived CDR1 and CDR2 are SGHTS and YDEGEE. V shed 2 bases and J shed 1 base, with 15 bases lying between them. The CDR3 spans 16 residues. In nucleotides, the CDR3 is TGTGCCAGCAGCTTCCCAGGGTTCGACTCGAACACTGAAGCTTTCTTT. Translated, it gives CASSFPGFDSNTEAFF.

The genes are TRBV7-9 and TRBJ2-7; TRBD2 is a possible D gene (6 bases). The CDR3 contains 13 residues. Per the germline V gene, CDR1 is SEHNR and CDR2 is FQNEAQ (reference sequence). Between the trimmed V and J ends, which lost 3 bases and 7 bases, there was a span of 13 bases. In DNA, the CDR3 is TGTGCCAGCAGCTTCCAGGGACTGGGAGAGCAGTACTTC. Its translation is CASSFQGLGEQYF.

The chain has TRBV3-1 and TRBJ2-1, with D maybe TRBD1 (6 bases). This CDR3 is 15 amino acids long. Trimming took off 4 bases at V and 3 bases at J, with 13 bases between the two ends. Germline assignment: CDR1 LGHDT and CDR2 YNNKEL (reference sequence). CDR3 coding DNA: TGTGCCAGCAGCCCCCACGGACAGAACTACAATGAGCAGTTCTTC. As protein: CASSPHGQNYNEQFF.

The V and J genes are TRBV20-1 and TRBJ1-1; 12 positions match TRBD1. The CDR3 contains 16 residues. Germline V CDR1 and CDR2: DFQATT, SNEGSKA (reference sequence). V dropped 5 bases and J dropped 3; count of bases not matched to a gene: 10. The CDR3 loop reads CSAPGQGARMDTEAFF. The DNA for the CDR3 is TGCAGTGCTCCGGGACAGGGGGCCCGGATGGACACTGAAGCTTTCTTT.

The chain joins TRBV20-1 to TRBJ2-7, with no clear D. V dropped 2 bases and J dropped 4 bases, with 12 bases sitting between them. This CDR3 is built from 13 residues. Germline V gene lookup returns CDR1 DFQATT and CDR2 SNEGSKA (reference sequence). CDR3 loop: CSARLADFYEQYF. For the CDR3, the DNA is TGCAGTGCTAGACTCGCGGATTTTTACGAGCAGTACTTC.

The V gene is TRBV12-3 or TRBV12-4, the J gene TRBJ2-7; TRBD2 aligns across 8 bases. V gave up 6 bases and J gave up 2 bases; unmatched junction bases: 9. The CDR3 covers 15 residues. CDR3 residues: CASRGSGSGTYEQYF. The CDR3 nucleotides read TGTGCCAGCAGGGGGAGCGGGAGCGGGACCTACGAGCAGTACTTC.

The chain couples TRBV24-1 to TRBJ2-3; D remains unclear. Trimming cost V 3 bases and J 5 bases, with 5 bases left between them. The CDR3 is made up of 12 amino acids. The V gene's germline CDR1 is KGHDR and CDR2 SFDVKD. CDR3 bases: TGTGCCACCAGTGATATGGAAGATACGCAGTATTTT. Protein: CATSDMEDTQYF.

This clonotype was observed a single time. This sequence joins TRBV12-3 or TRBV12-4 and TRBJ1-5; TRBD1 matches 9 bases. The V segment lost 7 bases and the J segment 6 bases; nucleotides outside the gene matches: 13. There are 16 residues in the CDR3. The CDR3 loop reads CASTNQTGGAGQPQHF. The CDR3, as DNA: TGTGCCAGCACCAATCAAACAGGGGGCGCGGGTCAGCCCCAGCATTTT.

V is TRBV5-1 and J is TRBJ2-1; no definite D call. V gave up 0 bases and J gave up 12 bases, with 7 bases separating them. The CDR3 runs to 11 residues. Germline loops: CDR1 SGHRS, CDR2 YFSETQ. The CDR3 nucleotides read TGCGCCAGCAGCTTGGGAGGCGGGCAGTTCTTC. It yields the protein CASSLGGGQFF.

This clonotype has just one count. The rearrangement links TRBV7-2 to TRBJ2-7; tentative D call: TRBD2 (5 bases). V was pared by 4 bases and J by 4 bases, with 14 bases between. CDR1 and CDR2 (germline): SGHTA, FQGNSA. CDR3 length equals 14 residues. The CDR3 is CASSSPGLVYEQYF. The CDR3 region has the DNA TGTGCCAGCAGCTCTCCTGGACTGGTGTACGAGCAGTACTTC.

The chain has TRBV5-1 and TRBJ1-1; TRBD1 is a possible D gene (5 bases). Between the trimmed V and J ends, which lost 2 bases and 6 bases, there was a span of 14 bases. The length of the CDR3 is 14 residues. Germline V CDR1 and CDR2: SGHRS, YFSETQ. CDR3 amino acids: CASSLGALAAEAFF. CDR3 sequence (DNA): TGCGCCAGCAGCTTAGGGGCCCTCGCGGCTGAAGCTTTCTTT.

The CDR3 region has the DNA TGTGCCAGCTCACCACCGAGGATAGCGGGAGTGGGAGATACGCAGTATTTT. Amino acids: CASSPPRIAGVGDTQYF. The chain couples TRBV18 to TRBJ2-3, with 9 bases matching TRBD2. This CDR3 contains 17 residues. V dropped 0 bases and J dropped 5; count of bases not matched to a gene: 9. Germline CDR1 is KGHSH and CDR2 is LQKENI.

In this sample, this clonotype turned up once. CDR3 sequence: CAWSALAGIEQFF. The CDR3 DNA reads as TGTGCCTGGAGTGCACTAGCGGGAATCGAGCAGTTCTTC. The rearrangement links TRBV30 to TRBJ2-1; 10 bases match TRBD2. The CDR3 loop spans 13 amino acids. The germline gives CDR1 GTSNPN, CDR2 SVGIG (reference sequence). V shed 1 base, J shed 10 bases, and the junction held 4 bases outside the gene matches. The entire variable domain, with the rest obtained from reference TRBV30 and TRBJ2-1, is as follows: SQTIHQWPATLVQPVGSPLSLECTVEGTSNPNLYWYRQAAGRGLQLLFYSVGIGQISSEVPQNLSASRPQDRQFILSSKKLLLSDSGFYLCAWSALAGIEQFFGPGTRLTVL.

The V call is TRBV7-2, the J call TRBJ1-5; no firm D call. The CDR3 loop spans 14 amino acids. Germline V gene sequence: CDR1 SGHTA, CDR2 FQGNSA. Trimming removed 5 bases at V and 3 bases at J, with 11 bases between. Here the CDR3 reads CASSQGSFNQPQHF. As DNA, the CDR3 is TGTGCCAGCAGCCAAGGGAGTTTCAATCAGCCCCAGCATTTT.

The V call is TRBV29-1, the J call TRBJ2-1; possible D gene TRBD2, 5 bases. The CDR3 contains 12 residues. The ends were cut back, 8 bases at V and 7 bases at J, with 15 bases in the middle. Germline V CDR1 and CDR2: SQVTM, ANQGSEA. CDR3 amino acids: CSPRTRGNEQFF. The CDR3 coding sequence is TGCAGCCCTCGGACCCGAGGGAATGAGCAGTTCTTC.

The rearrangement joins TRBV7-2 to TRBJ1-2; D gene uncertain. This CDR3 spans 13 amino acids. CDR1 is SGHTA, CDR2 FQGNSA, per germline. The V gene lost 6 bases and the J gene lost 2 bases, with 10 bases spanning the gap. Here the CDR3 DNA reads TGTGCCAGCAGTTGGACCGACAACTATGGCTACACCTTC. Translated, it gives CASSWTDNYGYTF.

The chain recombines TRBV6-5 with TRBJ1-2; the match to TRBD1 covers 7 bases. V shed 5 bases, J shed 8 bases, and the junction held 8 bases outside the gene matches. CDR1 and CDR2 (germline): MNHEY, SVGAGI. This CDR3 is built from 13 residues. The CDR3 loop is CASSPWARGGYTF. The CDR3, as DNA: TGTGCCAGCAGTCCCTGGGCCAGGGGGGGCTACACCTTC.

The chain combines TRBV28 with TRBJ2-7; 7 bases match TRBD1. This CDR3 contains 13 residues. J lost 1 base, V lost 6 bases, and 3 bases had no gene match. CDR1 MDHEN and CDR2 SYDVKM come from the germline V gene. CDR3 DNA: TGTGCCAGCAGGAAACAGGGGTCCTACGAGCAGTACTTC. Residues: CASRKQGSYEQYF.

This chain's CDR3 is CASTRRGGTQYF. As DNA, the CDR3 is TGTGCCAGCACCAGAAGGGGGGGGACCCAGTACTTC. The chain couples TRBV6-2 or TRBV6-3 to TRBJ2-5, with D possibly being TRBD2 (7 bases). Trimming removed 7 bases at V and 7 bases at J, with 13 bases between. The CDR3 runs 12 residues. Germline V CDR1 and CDR2: MNHEY, SVGEGT.

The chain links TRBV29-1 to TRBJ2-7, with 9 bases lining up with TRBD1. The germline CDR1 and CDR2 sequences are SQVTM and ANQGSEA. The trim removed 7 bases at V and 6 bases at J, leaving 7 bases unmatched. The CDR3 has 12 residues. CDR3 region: CSGTGALGEQYF. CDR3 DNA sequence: TGCAGCGGGACAGGGGCGTTAGGCGAGCAGTACTTC.

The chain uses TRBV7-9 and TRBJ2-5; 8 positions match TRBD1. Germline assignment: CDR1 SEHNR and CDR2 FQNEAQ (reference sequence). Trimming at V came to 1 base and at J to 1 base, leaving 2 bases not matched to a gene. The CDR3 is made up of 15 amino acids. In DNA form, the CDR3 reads TGTGCCAGCAGCTTAGACGGACAGGGCCAAGAGACCCAGTACTTC. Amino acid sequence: CASSLDGQGQETQYF.

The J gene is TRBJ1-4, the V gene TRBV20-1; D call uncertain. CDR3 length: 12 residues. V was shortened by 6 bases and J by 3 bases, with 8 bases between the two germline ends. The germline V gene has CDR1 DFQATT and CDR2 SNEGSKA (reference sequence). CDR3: CSARDANEKLFF. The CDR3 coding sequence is TGCAGTGCGCGGGATGCTAATGAAAAACTGTTTTTT.

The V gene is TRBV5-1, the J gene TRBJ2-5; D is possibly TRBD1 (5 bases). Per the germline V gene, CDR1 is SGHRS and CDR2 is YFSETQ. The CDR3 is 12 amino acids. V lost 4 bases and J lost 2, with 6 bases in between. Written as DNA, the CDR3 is TGCGCCAGCAGCCGACAGCAAGAGACCCAGTACTTC. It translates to CASSRQQETQYF.